This record looks at one T cell receptor beta chain sequence and its context. Trimming pared 0 bases from V and 5 bases from J, leaving 19 bases between. Germline-derived CDR1 and CDR2 are SGHDN and FVKESK. The CDR3 covers 17 residues. This record comes from a study of shared T cell receptors in the human thymus. Repertoires were generated with immunoSEQ multiplex PCR, while TCRdb's copy carries only in-frame clones and drops some. The sample yields 630,000 or so clones, more than 75% seen once. This sample also belongs to another study, concerning human thymus T cells. From that report: Healthy Finnish infants undergoing corrective surgery for congenital heart defects were the donors.

The sequenced material came from thymocytes. The chain combines TRBV14 with TRBJ2-5, with a weak D call TRBD2 (6 bases). This receptor was identified in a boy under two years old with a congenital heart defect. The CDR3 region is CASSQERIIGREETQYF. The CDR3 DNA is TGTGCCAGCAGCCAAGAGCGAATTATAGGTCGGGAGGAGACCCAGTACTTC.